One T cell receptor (beta chain) is described in this entry. The record originates from a study of blood T cell repertoires in COVID-19. In the study overall: Samples of COVID-19 (acute and convalescent) were obtained from the United States, Italy and Spain. PBMCs, B-cell-depleted T cells, or T cells were the source of the cDNA or gDNA that made up the material.

Per the authors' pipeline: Amplification with reference gene primers provided the estimates of nucleated cell counts. The data were produced by immunoSEQ multiplex PCR, yet TCRdb's version contains in-frame clones alone and is incomplete. The D gene and trimming were derived from the DNA, and the V and J assignments and clone size from that table. Seen here are 20,000 or so clones, 81% observed once, and the top ten hold approximately 15%. The V gene's germline CDR1 is LGHDT and CDR2 YNNKEL (reference sequence). V was clipped by 3 bases and J by 4 bases; unmatched bases: 1. This CDR3 spans 13 amino acids.

This receptor was taken from a man in his forties with active or convalescent COVID-19. Source material: peripheral blood. The chain employs TRBV3-1 (or the pseudogene TRBV3-2) and TRBJ2-3; 7 bases map to TRBD2. This CDR3 is CASSHAGADTQYF. In nucleotides, the CDR3 is TGTGCCAGCAGCCACGCGGGGGCAGATACGCAGTATTTT.